These 3 T cell receptor beta chains came from one sample sequenced in a study of cytomegalovirus exposure and HLA in healthy donors listed by TCRdb under 2017. Library preparation was by the immunoSEQ multiplex PCR assay. The multiplex PCR relied on a mix of 60 forward primers for TCR Vbeta segments and 13 reverse primers for TCR Jbeta segments. As stored in TCRdb, this immuneACCESS dataset retains in-frame rearrangements with V and J assigned. A fraction of the clones does not appear; measured against another copy, unresolved V genes explain less than half of the discrepancy, and the remainder lacks a known reason. A total of some 250,000 clones appear in this sample, about 80% of them only once. The ten top clones hold roughly 5% of the sample. Sequencing was performed on PBMCs. Receptors were obtained from a woman in her 40s in good health and CMV-seropositive.

The chain combines TRBV11-3 with TRBJ1-1; the D is unclear. Between the trimmed V and J ends, which lost 4 bases and 3 bases, there was a span of 3 bases. This CDR3 is 11 amino acids long. CDR1 is SGHNT and CDR2 is YENEEA in the germline V gene. The CDR3 loop reads CASSSDTEAFF. The CDR3 DNA sequence: TGTGCCAGCAGCTCAGACACTGAAGCTTTCTTT.

The V gene is TRBV19, the J gene TRBJ2-1; D is perhaps TRBD2 (5 bases). Trimming shortened V by 6 bases and J by 9 bases, and 18 bases separated the two germline ends. This CDR3 is built from 14 residues. Germline CDR1 reads LNHDA; CDR2 reads SQIVND (reference sequence). The CDR3 reads CASRGSVSPAEQFF. The CDR3 DNA reads TGTGCCAGTAGAGGTAGCGTCTCCCCGGCTGAGCAGTTCTTC.

V is TRBV15 and J is TRBJ1-1; D unclear. The CDR3 is made up of 14 amino acids. CDR1 and CDR2 from the germline V gene are LNHNV and YYDKDF (reference sequence). The ends were cut back, 1 base at V and 1 base at J, with 7 bases in the middle. CDR3 DNA: TGTGCCACCAGCAGAGGCACGGGGAACACTGAAGCTTTCTTT. This sequence encodes CATSRGTGNTEAFF.